The 28 T cell receptor beta chains below were found in one sample sequenced in a study of T cell changes during pregnancy in multiple sclerosis. Here immunoSEQ multiplex PCR was the method, and the copy in TCRdb shows in-frame clones only, minus some. The sample shows 45,000 to 60,000 clones, more than 90% of them seen only once. The sequencing here drew on CD4+ T cells from peripheral blood mononuclear cells, taken before pregnancy. The receptors were sampled from a female donor with multiple sclerosis, enrolled in a pregnancy study.

The chain combines TRBV2 with TRBJ1-1, with D uncertain. Germline assignment: CDR1 SNHLY and CDR2 FYNNEI. The CDR3 is made up of 14 amino acids. The V end was cut by 4 bases, the J end by 1 base, with 10 bases between. CDR3 nucleotides: TGTGCCAGCAGTGTCTCGGGATCGAACACTGAAGCTTTCTTT. It codes for CASSVSGSNTEAFF.

This rearrangement joins TRBV27 to TRBJ1-1; D gene unclear. The V gene lost 4 bases and the J gene lost 0 bases, with 12 bases spanning the gap. The germline gives CDR1 MNHEY, CDR2 SMNVEV (reference sequence). The CDR3 extends over 15 amino acids. Here the CDR3 DNA reads TGTGCCAGCAGTTCCCTCCTACGAGTGAACACTGAAGCTTTCTTT. This sequence encodes CASSSLLRVNTEAFF.

The rearrangement joins TRBV7-9 to TRBJ1-2; no clear D gene. Per the germline V gene, CDR1 is SEHNR and CDR2 is FQNEAQ (reference sequence). Trimming pared 5 bases from V and 8 bases from J, leaving 9 bases between. This CDR3 region has 11 residues. CDR3 in DNA: TGTGCCAGCAGCCCCGGGGTCGGCTACACCTTC. It translates to CASSPGVGYTF. Complete variable domain (other parts from reference TRBV7-9 and TRBJ1-2): DTGVSQNPRHKITKRGQNVTFRCDPISEHNRLYWYRQTLGQGPEFLTYFQNEAQLEKSRLLSDRFSAERPKGSFSTLEIQRTEQGDSAMYLCASSPGVGYTFGSGTRLTVV.

V usage is TRBV11-2 and J usage is TRBJ1-1, with a weak D call TRBD1 (5 bases). V shed 1 base and J shed 4 bases, with 10 bases lying between them. CDR3 length: 14 amino acids. CDR1 and CDR2 (germline): SGHAT, FQNNGV. The CDR3 sequence is CASSLAGWSTEAFF. In DNA, the CDR3 is TGTGCCAGCAGCTTAGCAGGGTGGAGCACTGAAGCTTTCTTT.

The V call is TRBV27, the J call TRBJ2-3; possible D gene TRBD1, 6 bases. The CDR3 totals 15 residues. V lost 4 bases and J lost 0, with 11 bases in between. CDR1 MNHEY and CDR2 SMNVEV come from the germline V gene (reference sequence). CDR3 sequence: CASSSDSASTDTQYF. The CDR3 nucleotides read TGTGCCAGCAGTTCGGACAGCGCTAGCACAGATACGCAGTATTTT.

The chain is built from TRBV19 and TRBJ2-1; 8 positions match TRBD2. CDR3 size: 18 residues. Losses at the gene ends were 5 bases for V and 6 bases for J; bases not matched to a gene: 18. The germline CDR1 and CDR2 sequences are LNHDA and SQIVND (reference sequence). The CDR3 DNA reads as TGTGCCAGTAGTGCCACTTTCGTCGGGACTAGTTGGGCCAATGAGCAGTTCTTC. This codes for CASSATFVGTSWANEQFF.

The chain uses TRBV5-4 and TRBJ2-2; 11 nucleotides match TRBD2. The germline V gene encodes CDR1 SGHNT and CDR2 YYREEE (reference sequence). J gave up 1 base and V 2 bases, and 1 base lay outside the gene matches. The CDR3 covers 16 residues. The CDR3 reads CASSLGLAGNTGELFF. Here the CDR3 DNA reads TGTGCCAGCAGCTTAGGACTAGCGGGGAACACCGGGGAGCTGTTTTTT.

The gene calls are TRBV12-5 and TRBJ2-2, with D tentatively TRBD1 (6 bases). This CDR3 comprises 18 residues. Germline CDR1 LGHNT, CDR2 FRNRAP. V gave up 0 bases and J gave up 0 bases, with 14 bases separating them. DNA for the CDR3: TGTGCTAGTGGTTTGGTAAGGTTGGGACAAACGAACACCGGGGAGCTGTTTTTT. This gives the protein CASGLVRLGQTNTGELFF.

The gene calls are TRBV28 and TRBJ1-5; weak D call: TRBD1 (5 bases). The CDR3 is 15 residues long. Germline assignment: CDR1 MDHEN and CDR2 SYDVKM. Trimming cost V 6 bases and J 5 bases, with 17 bases left between them. In DNA form, the CDR3 reads TGTGCCAGCAGAAAAGGACATATCGCCTATCAGCCCCAGCATTTT. It translates to CASRKGHIAYQPQHF. The full variable domain, with the rest looked up from reference TRBV28 and TRBJ1-5, is DVKVTQSSRYLVKRTGEKVFLECVQDMDHENMFWYRQDPGLGLRLIYFSYDVKMKEKGDIPEGYSVSREKKERFSLILESASTNQTSMYLCASRKGHIAYQPQHFGDGTRLSIL.

The chain links TRBV5-1 to TRBJ2-7, with D hard to call. The CDR3 has 14 amino acids. The V gene's germline CDR1 is SGHRS and CDR2 YFSETQ. Trimming took off 2 bases at V and 0 bases at J, with 9 bases between the two ends. CDR3 in DNA: TGCGCCAGCAGCTTTTCGGTCGACTCCTACGAGCAGTACTTC. Translation: CASSFSVDSYEQYF.

This chain links TRBV4-3 with TRBJ1-1; unclear D gene. Trimming removed 4 bases at V and 2 bases at J, with 11 bases between. In germline, CDR1 is LGHNA, CDR2 YSLEER. The CDR3 runs 14 residues. The CDR3 sequence: CASSPEASNTEAFF. The DNA of the CDR3 is TGCGCCAGCAGCCCCGAGGCCTCAAACACTGAAGCTTTCTTT.

V gene TRBV7-2 combines with J gene TRBJ2-1, with D possibly TRBD2 on 5 matching bases. The CDR3 covers 14 residues. The germline CDR1 and CDR2 sequences are SGHTA and FQGNSA. The germline V and J ends were trimmed by 4 bases and 6 bases, with 13 bases remaining between them. The CDR3 DNA is TGTGCCAGCAGCTCCTGGACTTCTCGCAATGAGCAGTTCTTC. Its protein is CASSSWTSRNEQFF.

The chain employs TRBV7-2 and TRBJ2-7, with a tentative D call TRBD2 (5 bases). The CDR3 loop spans 16 amino acids. The V gene's germline CDR1 is SGHTA and CDR2 FQGNSA. V shed 1 base and J shed 2 bases, with 15 bases lying between them. The CDR3 reads CASSLDGGGVPYEQYF. CDR3 nucleotides: TGTGCCAGCAGCTTAGATGGAGGCGGAGTCCCCTACGAGCAGTACTTC.

This chain links TRBV2 with TRBJ2-7; 10 bases match TRBD1. V lost 9 bases to trimming and J lost 5 bases; unmatched junction nucleotides: 7. This CDR3 has 13 residues. Germline V gene sequence: CDR1 SNHLY, CDR2 FYNNEI. This chain's CDR3 is CASFRDRGDEQYF. The CDR3, as DNA: TGTGCCAGTTTCCGGGACAGGGGTGACGAGCAGTACTTC.

The chain links TRBV6-5 to TRBJ2-1; D is unclear. Germline CDR1 MNHEY, CDR2 SVGAGI. The CDR3 extends over 16 amino acids. The V gene lost 2 bases and the J gene lost 2 bases, with 13 bases spanning the gap. CDR3 nucleotide sequence: TGTGCCAGCAGTTACAACCCCGCCAGGACCTACAATGAGCAGTTCTTC. Translation: CASSYNPARTYNEQFF.

The chain has TRBV19 and TRBJ1-4; TRBD1 matches at 12 bases. Germline loops: CDR1 LNHDA, CDR2 SQIVND (reference sequence). J lost 3 bases, V lost 10 bases, and 6 bases had no gene match. The CDR3 is made up of 15 amino acids. The CDR3 DNA reads TGTGCCACCCTGGGACAGGGGGCAGCTAATGAAAAACTGTTTTTT. Its translation: CATLGQGAANEKLFF.

V is TRBV28 and J is TRBJ2-7; weak D call: TRBD2 (5 bases). This CDR3 is 18 amino acids long. V shed 6 bases and J shed 13 bases, with 37 bases lying between them. The germline CDR1 and CDR2 sequences are MDHEN and SYDVKM. In DNA form, the CDR3 reads TGTGCCAGCAGCACCTCAACACTCGGGGATGTGAGGACCCTCACCCCCTACTTC. Residues: CASSTSTLGDVRTLTPYF.

This sequence joins TRBV6-1 and TRBJ2-1, with TRBD2 matching 7 bases. The length of the CDR3 is 13 residues. The trim removed 8 bases at V and 14 bases at J, leaving 15 bases unmatched. Germline lookup yields CDR1 MNHNS and CDR2 SASEGT. Here the CDR3 DNA reads TGTGCCAGCCAGCGGGACCGAAACCCTCCGGAGTTCTTC. This encodes CASQRDRNPPEFF.

The chain carries TRBV30 and TRBJ2-2; TRBD1 matches 8 bases. This CDR3 has 14 amino acids. Germline CDR1 and CDR2: GTSNPN and SVGIG (reference sequence). As DNA, the CDR3 is TGTGCGGTGGACAGGGAAGTTTTCCCCGGGGAGCTGTTTTTT. Translation gives CAVDREVFPGELFF.

This clone was counted once. The rearrangement links TRBV4-1 to TRBJ1-2; 8 bases fit TRBD1. Germline CDR1 is MGHRA and CDR2 is YSYEKL. The CDR3 has 16 residues. Unmatched junction bases numbered 3, after V lost 0 bases and J lost 0 bases. The CDR3 protein is CASSQDWTGTNYGYTF. The CDR3 DNA reads TGCGCCAGCAGCCAAGATTGGACAGGGACTAACTATGGCTACACCTTC.

The J gene is TRBJ1-2, the V gene TRBV28; D perhaps matches TRBD1 (5 bases). The germline CDR1 and CDR2 sequences are MDHEN and SYDVKM. The CDR3 is 13 amino acids. Trimming shortened V by 4 bases and J by 4 bases, and 10 bases separated the two germline ends. The CDR3 DNA is TGTGCCAGCAGTTCCGGGGGGACCTATGGCTACACCTTC. It specifies CASSSGGTYGYTF.

This chain joins TRBV18 and TRBJ2-4; 10 positions match TRBD2. J was trimmed by 4 bases and V by 3 bases; bases with no gene match: 6. CDR1 and CDR2 from the germline V gene are KGHSH and LQKENI. The CDR3 runs to 16 residues. The CDR3 region is CASSPLAGDPKNIQYF. The CDR3 DNA follows: TGTGCCAGCTCACCGCTAGCGGGAGATCCAAAAAACATTCAGTACTTC.

The chain carries TRBV20-1 and TRBJ2-7; D may be TRBD2 (5 bases). The CDR3 covers 11 residues. V lost 6 bases to trimming and J lost 6 bases, with 12 bases between them. Looked up from germline, CDR1 is DFQATT and CDR2 is SNEGSKA (reference sequence). The CDR3 region has the DNA TGCAGTGCCGCCCCGGGGAGCGAGCAGTACTTC. Its translation is CSAAPGSEQYF.

The sample holds one count of this clone. For the CDR3, the DNA is TGTGCCAGCACCCTGGGGGGGCTAAGGAACACCGGGGAGCTGTTTTTT. Translation: CASTLGGLRNTGELFF. V usage is TRBV28 and J usage is TRBJ2-2; D is possibly TRBD2 (7 bases). Germline loops: CDR1 MDHEN, CDR2 SYDVKM. V dropped 7 bases and J dropped 1 base, with 16 bases sitting between them. This CDR3 has 16 residues.

The table lists this clone with a count of one. The J gene is TRBJ1-3, the V gene TRBV7-8, with D possibly matching TRBD1 (6 bases). The CDR3 is 15 amino acids. Germline V CDR1 and CDR2: SGHVS, FQNEAQ. V was shortened by 5 bases and J by 0 bases, with 11 bases between the two germline ends. The DNA of the CDR3 is TGTGCCAGCAGCACGACAGGATACTCTGGAAACACCATATATTTT. As protein: CASSTTGYSGNTIYF.

This chain connects TRBV19 to TRBJ1-4, with no clear D. The CDR3 length is 14 residues. V lost 4 bases and J lost 5, with 11 bases in between. From germline, CDR1 is LNHDA and CDR2 SQIVND (reference sequence). This CDR3 reads CASSRAGTNEKLFF. CDR3 DNA: TGTGCCAGTAGTAGGGCAGGTACCAATGAAAAACTGTTTTTT.

V is TRBV18 and J is TRBJ1-3, with unresolved D. CDR1 is KGHSH, CDR2 LQKENI, per germline. The CDR3 runs 17 residues. Trimming cost V 2 bases and J 0 bases, with 14 bases left between them. The CDR3 bases are TGTGCCAGCTCACCAAGGTGGGCAGCCGACTCTGGAAACACCATATATTTT. Amino acid sequence: CASSPRWAADSGNTIYF.

The chain is built from TRBV6-1 and TRBJ1-3, with 9 bases that match TRBD1. The germline V gene encodes CDR1 MNHNS and CDR2 SASEGT. J lost 4 bases, V lost 10 bases, and 11 bases had no gene match. The CDR3 loop spans 15 amino acids. The CDR3 loop reads CATTTGTGSGNTIYF. The CDR3 DNA reads TGTGCCACTACCACCGGGACAGGGTCCGGAAACACCATATATTTT.